These 30 T cell receptor beta chains were sequenced from one sample in a study of shared clonotypes between healthy human individuals. The assay was immunoSEQ multiplex PCR, and TCRdb's table has in-frame clones only and misses some. Among 470,000 or so clones, roughly 80% were seen once, and the ten largest hold about 12%. Material for sequencing was PBMCs. The origin of the receptors is a woman aged 40 to 49 in good health. Some clones in this sample may be carry-over from other donors' samples.

The rearrangement uses TRBV4-1 and TRBJ2-7; a possible D gene is TRBD1 (6 bases). The CDR3 has 13 amino acids. The germline gives CDR1 MGHRA, CDR2 YSYEKL. The ends were cut back, 4 bases at V and 5 bases at J, with 12 bases in the middle. Here the CDR3 reads CASSLLQGDEQYF. CDR3 nucleotide sequence: TGCGCCAGCAGCCTCCTACAGGGCGACGAGCAGTACTTC.

The chain joins TRBV6-5 to TRBJ2-7; D might be TRBD2 (5 bases). The germline V and J ends were trimmed by 6 bases and 0 bases, with 6 bases remaining between them. The CDR3 runs to 12 residues. Germline CDR1 reads MNHEY; CDR2 reads SVGAGI. The CDR3 protein is CASSRDSYEQYF. CDR3 sequence (DNA): TGTGCCAGCAGCCGGGACTCCTACGAGCAGTACTTC.

At least ten counts were recorded for this clone. The rearrangement links TRBV10-1 to TRBJ2-3; D may correspond to TRBD1 or TRBD2 (5 bases each). The V end was cut by 6 bases, the J end by 6 bases, with 13 bases between. In germline, CDR1 is WNHNN, CDR2 SYGVQD (reference sequence). The CDR3 contains 13 residues. As DNA, the CDR3 is TGCGCCAGCAGCTTCGGGACCCCGGATACGCAGTATTTT. It codes for CASSFGTPDTQYF.

The J gene is TRBJ2-5, the V gene TRBV4-2; 9 bases line up with TRBD2. Per the germline V gene, CDR1 is LGHNA and CDR2 is YNFKEQ. This CDR3 is 15 amino acids long. After removal of 5 bases from V and 4 bases from J, the junction contained 8 bases not matched to a gene. The CDR3 nucleotides read TGTGCCAGCAGCTCGGCTAGCGGGATGATAGAGACCCAGTACTTC. Residues: CASSSASGMIETQYF.

This clone came up many times. The V call is TRBV2, the J call TRBJ2-5; the D is unclear. Germline CDR1 is SNHLY and CDR2 is FYNNEI. CDR3 length equals 14 residues. V was shortened by 4 bases and J by 5 bases, with 14 bases between the two germline ends. CDR3: CASSVYRVEETQYF. The CDR3 DNA sequence: TGTGCCAGCAGTGTTTATAGGGTTGAGGAGACCCAGTACTTC.

This clone appeared a single time. The chain links TRBV7-6 to TRBJ2-5; possible D gene TRBD1, 5 bases. Looked up from germline, CDR1 is SGHVS and CDR2 is FNYEAQ. V was cut by 7 bases and J by 1 base, with 13 bases left in between. CDR3 length equals 14 residues. CDR3 nucleotides: TGTGCCAGCATACCCTTCCAGGGCCAAGAGACCCAGTACTTC. It is translated as CASIPFQGQETQYF.

The V and J genes are TRBV5-6 and TRBJ1-3; no firm D call. Trimming removed 0 bases at V and 3 bases at J, with 7 bases between. This CDR3 spans 14 amino acids. Germline V gene sequence: CDR1 SGHDT, CDR2 YYEEEE. The DNA of the CDR3 is TGTGCCAGCAGCTTGGGGTCGATTGGAAACACCATATATTTT. Its protein is CASSLGSIGNTIYF.

CDR3 loop: CASNSGTHTDTQYF. As DNA, the CDR3 is TGTGCCAGCAATTCCGGGACCCACACAGATACGCAGTATTTT. The J gene is TRBJ2-3, the V gene TRBV6-5; D may be TRBD1 or TRBD2 (5 bases each). The germline gives CDR1 MNHEY, CDR2 SVGAGI. V lost 7 bases, J lost 2 bases, and 13 bases lay in between. This CDR3 is built from 14 residues.

J is TRBJ2-1 and V is TRBV5-4; 7 nucleotides match TRBD2. Germline lookup yields CDR1 SGHNT and CDR2 YYREEE (reference sequence). V was pared by 4 bases and J by 5 bases, with 6 bases of the junction left unmatched. CDR3 length: 14 residues. The DNA for the CDR3 is TGTGCCAGCAGCAGGGACTACGACCACAATGAGCAGTTCTTC. It encodes CASSRDYDHNEQFF.

Regarding this clone: Only one base separates this from a far larger clonotype, so it likely reflects a read error. The chain has TRBV25-1 and TRBJ1-2; 7 bases are shared with TRBD1. The CDR3 runs 14 residues. The germline V gene has CDR1 MGHDK and CDR2 SYGVNS. The J segment lost 7 bases and the V segment lost 2 bases, leaving 7 bases of the junction unmatched. This CDR3 is CASSEVTGTCGYTF. As DNA, the CDR3 is TGTGCCAGCAGTGAAGTGACAGGGACCTGTGGCTACACCTTC.

This sequence joins TRBV6-1 and TRBJ1-4, with D perhaps matching TRBD1 (5 bases). There are 15 residues in the CDR3. Germline V CDR1 and CDR2: MNHNS, SASEGT. Trimming cost V 3 bases and J 6 bases, with 14 bases left between them. CDR3 bases: TGTGCCAGCAGTGATGGGGGGGGAGGATATGAAAAACTGTTTTTT. This sequence encodes CASSDGGGGYEKLFF.

As regards this clone: With a much larger clone just one base away, this may be a read error. The chain couples TRBV7-2 to TRBJ2-7; no definite D call. Between the trimmed V and J ends, which lost 8 bases and 3 bases, there was a span of 5 bases. The germline CDR1 and CDR2 sequences are SGHTA and FQGNSA. The CDR3 is 10 residues long. The CDR3 nucleotides are TGTGCCAGCGGGGACTACGAGCAGTACTTC. This encodes CASGDYEQYF.

A word on this clone: Other DNA sequences in this sample translate to the same CDR3. V and J are TRBV2 and TRBJ1-5; D remains ambiguous. The CDR3 sequence is 12 residues long. The germline CDR1 and CDR2 sequences are SNHLY and FYNNEI. The V and J ends lost 4 bases and 4 bases respectively, with 5 bases between them. The CDR3 DNA reads TGTGCCAGCAGTGGCGGTAATCAGCCCCAGCATTTT. Translating it yields CASSGGNQPQHF.

The rearrangement links TRBV5-6 to TRBJ2-2; the match to TRBD2 covers 8 bases. V dropped 0 bases and J dropped 5; count of bases not matched to a gene: 6. This CDR3 contains 16 residues. Germline V gene lookup returns CDR1 SGHDT and CDR2 YYEEEE. Here the CDR3 reads CASSLATGGPTGELFF. The CDR3 bases are TGTGCCAGCAGCTTGGCAACGGGAGGGCCTACCGGGGAGCTGTTTTTT.

With regard to this clone: A far more abundant clone sits one base away, making this likely a read error. The V gene is TRBV27, the J gene TRBJ2-2, with TRBD2 matching over 9 bases. Unmatched junction bases numbered 11, after V lost 5 bases and J lost 7 bases. This CDR3 has 16 residues. Per the germline V gene, CDR1 is MNHEY and CDR2 is SMNVEV (reference sequence). The CDR3 sequence: CASSTNSGRGSGELFF. DNA of the CDR3: TGTGCCAGCAGTACCAATAGCGGGAGAGGGAGCGGGGAGCTGTTTTTT.

Turning to this clone: It differs at one base from a far larger clone, so likely a read error. This sample also contains other DNA sequences that code for the same CDR3. This sequence joins TRBV28 and TRBJ2-1; TRBD2 matches 7 bases. The CDR3 consists of 15 residues. CDR1 is MDHEN, CDR2 SYDVKM, per germline. The CDR3 sequence: CASSLSPSRGDEQFF. For the CDR3, the DNA is TGTGCTAGCAGTTTATCTCCTAGCCGGGGGGATGAGCAGTTCTTC.

The chain combines TRBV5-1 with TRBJ1-1, with TRBD1 matching 11 bases. Germline V gives CDR1 SGHRS, CDR2 YFSETQ. After removal of 3 bases from V and 4 bases from J, the junction contained 2 bases not matched to a gene. The CDR3 has 14 amino acids. This CDR3 is CASSWGTGGTEAFF. The CDR3, as DNA: TGCGCCAGCAGCTGGGGGACAGGGGGCACTGAAGCTTTCTTT.

CDR3 region: CASSVAAGNTIYF. DNA for the CDR3: TGTGCCAGCAGTGTGGCAGCTGGAAACACCATATATTTT. The chain couples TRBV2 to TRBJ1-3, with no clear D. This CDR3 has 13 amino acids. Germline CDR1 SNHLY, CDR2 FYNNEI. V was cut by 4 bases and J by 2 bases, with 6 bases left in between.

V usage is TRBV19 and J usage is TRBJ2-7; D assignment may be TRBD1 or TRBD2 (5 bases each). The CDR3 runs to 14 residues. The germline V gene has CDR1 LNHDA and CDR2 SQIVND (reference sequence). With 3 bases removed from V and 0 bases from J, the gap between germline ends came to 9 bases. CDR3 DNA sequence: TGTGCCAGTAGTATGGTTGGGACCTCCTACGAGCAGTACTTC. It is translated as CASSMVGTSYEQYF.

This clone occurred once. The chain uses TRBV9 and TRBJ2-1, with TRBD2 as a possible D gene (6 bases). The CDR3 covers 13 residues. The V gene's germline CDR1 is SGDLS and CDR2 YYNGEE. V shed 3 bases and J shed 10 bases, with 14 bases lying between them. The CDR3 coding sequence is TGTGCCAGCAGCGCCCTCTTTGCGGGGGAGCAGTTCTTC. It translates to CASSALFAGEQFF.

V gene TRBV18 combines with J gene TRBJ2-3, with 7 bases that match TRBD2. Germline CDR1 is KGHSH and CDR2 is LQKENI. This CDR3 has 16 residues. V lost 3 bases and J lost 0; bases outside the gene matches: 6. The CDR3 DNA sequence: TGTGCCAGCTCACCTAATCTAGCGGCTAGCACAGATACGCAGTATTTT. Its protein product is CASSPNLAASTDTQYF.

The CDR3 DNA follows: TGTGCCAGCAGCCAAGGGACTAGCGGGTTCCAGTTCTTC. Translation: CASSQGTSGFQFF. The genes are TRBV11-2 and TRBJ2-1; TRBD2 agrees at 12 bases. The CDR3 runs 13 residues. The germline V gene encodes CDR1 SGHAT and CDR2 FQNNGV. V shed 5 bases and J 13 bases; nucleotides not matched to a gene: 6.

Concerning this clone itself: The junction departs from germline at one end; a sequencing error may be responsible. This sequence joins TRBV30 and TRBJ1-1, with 12 bases matching TRBD1. The CDR3 is 14 amino acids. Germline-derived CDR1 and CDR2 are GTSNPN and SVGIG (reference sequence). The CDR3 sequence: CAWRQGTGGGRIRF. The CDR3, as DNA: TGTGCCTGGAGACAAGGGACAGGGGGCGGGAGAATTCGTTTT.

The chain carries TRBV5-1 and TRBJ2-7; 8 bases fit TRBD2. The V and J ends lost 7 bases and 5 bases, in that order; junction bases with no gene match: 14. From germline, CDR1 is SGHRS and CDR2 YFSETQ. The CDR3 runs to 15 residues. For the CDR3, the DNA is TGCGCCAGCGCTTATCGCGAGCGGGAGAACCACGAGCAGTACTTC. Its protein is CASAYRERENHEQYF. The full variable domain, completed using reference TRBV5-1 and TRBJ2-7, is KAGVTQTPRYLIKTRGQQVTLSCSPISGHRSVSWYQQTPGQGLQFLFEYFSETQRNKGNFPGRFSGRQFSNSRSEMNVSTLELGDSALYLCASAYRERENHEQYFGPGTRLTVT.

The chain couples TRBV7-2 to TRBJ1-1; D is ambiguous. This CDR3 region has 15 residues. Germline V gives CDR1 SGHTA, CDR2 FQGNSA. V lost 6 bases and J 1 base, leaving 15 bases between the germline ends. CDR3 sequence reads: CASSPMRVKNTEAFF. CDR3 in DNA: TGTGCCAGCAGTCCTATGAGGGTAAAGAACACTGAAGCTTTCTTT. Full variable domain (remainder filled in from reference TRBV7-2 and TRBJ1-1): GAGVSQSPSNKVTEKGKDVELRCDPISGHTALYWYRQSLGQGLEFLIYFQGNSAPDKSGLPSDRFSAERTGGSVSTLTIQRTQQEDSAVYLCASSPMRVKNTEAFFGQGTRLTVV.

Worth noting for this clone: A read error is the likely source, as a far larger clone sits one nucleotide away. The sample contains more than one DNA sequence encoding this CDR3. The genes are TRBV6-5 and TRBJ2-5, with 12 nucleotides matching TRBD2. The CDR3 is 15 amino acids. Germline CDR1 and CDR2: MNHEY and SVGAGI. The CDR3 loop is CASTVTSGSRETQYF. CDR3 nucleotides: TGTGCAAGCACGGTGACTAGCGGGAGTCGAGAGACCCAGTACTTC.

The chain employs TRBV7-9 and TRBJ2-5; 8 bases are a match to TRBD2. Unmatched junction bases numbered 16, after V lost 6 bases and J lost 1 base. Per the germline V gene, CDR1 is SEHNR and CDR2 is FQNEAQ (reference sequence). This CDR3 has 18 amino acids. Here the CDR3 reads CASRNQVRTSRTQETQYF. Here the CDR3 DNA reads TGTGCCAGCAGGAATCAGGTCAGGACTAGCCGTACCCAAGAGACCCAGTACTTC. Drawing the rest from reference TRBV7-9 and TRBJ2-5, the complete variable domain is DTGVSQNPRHKITKRGQNVTFRCDPISEHNRLYWYRQTLGQGPEFLTYFQNEAQLEKSRLLSDRFSAERPKGSFSTLEIQRTEQGDSAMYLCASRNQVRTSRTQETQYFGPGTRLLVL.

The chain combines TRBV10-2 with TRBJ2-5; TRBD2 aligns across 11 bases. CDR3 length equals 18 residues. Germline lookup yields CDR1 WSHSY and CDR2 SAAADI. The trim removed 5 bases at V and 0 bases at J, leaving 11 bases unmatched. The CDR3 DNA is TGCGCCAGCAGTCCTCTCTTCAGGACTAGCGGGTACCAAGAGACCCAGTACTTC. It specifies CASSPLFRTSGYQETQYF.

As regards this clone: The likely explanation is a read error, given a far larger clone one base away. The sample has other DNA sequences that encode this CDR3 too. This chain uses TRBV2 with TRBJ1-1; tentatively, D is TRBD1 (5 bases). Per the germline V gene, CDR1 is SNHLY and CDR2 is FYNNEI. The CDR3 is 12 residues long. CDR3 nucleotides: TGTGCCAGCAAGAGGGGTAGGACTGAAGCGTTCTTT. It yields the protein CASKRGRTEAFF.

The chain has TRBV4-3 and TRBJ2-3; TRBD1 aligns across 8 bases. The CDR3 has 14 amino acids. The germline gives CDR1 LGHNA, CDR2 YSLEER. Trimming at V came to 4 bases and at J to 2 bases, leaving 2 bases not matched to a gene. Here the CDR3 reads CASSRDRNTDTQYF. CDR3 coding DNA: TGCGCCAGCAGCCGGGACAGGAACACAGATACGCAGTATTTT.